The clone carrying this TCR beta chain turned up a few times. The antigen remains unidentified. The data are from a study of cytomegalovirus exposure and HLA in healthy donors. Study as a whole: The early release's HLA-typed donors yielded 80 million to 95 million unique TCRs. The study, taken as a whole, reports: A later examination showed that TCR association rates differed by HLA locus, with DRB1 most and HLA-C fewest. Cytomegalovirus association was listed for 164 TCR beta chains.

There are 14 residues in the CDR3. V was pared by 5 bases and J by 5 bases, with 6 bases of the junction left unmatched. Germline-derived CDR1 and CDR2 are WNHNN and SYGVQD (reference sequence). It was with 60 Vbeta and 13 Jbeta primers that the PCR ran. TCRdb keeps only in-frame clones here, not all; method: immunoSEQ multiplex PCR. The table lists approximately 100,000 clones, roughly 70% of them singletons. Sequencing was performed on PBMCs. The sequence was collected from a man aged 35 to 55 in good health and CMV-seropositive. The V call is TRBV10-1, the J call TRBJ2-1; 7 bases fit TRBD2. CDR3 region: CASSSSGGNNEQFF. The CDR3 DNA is TGCGCCAGCAGTAGTTCGGGAGGCAACAATGAGCAGTTCTTC.